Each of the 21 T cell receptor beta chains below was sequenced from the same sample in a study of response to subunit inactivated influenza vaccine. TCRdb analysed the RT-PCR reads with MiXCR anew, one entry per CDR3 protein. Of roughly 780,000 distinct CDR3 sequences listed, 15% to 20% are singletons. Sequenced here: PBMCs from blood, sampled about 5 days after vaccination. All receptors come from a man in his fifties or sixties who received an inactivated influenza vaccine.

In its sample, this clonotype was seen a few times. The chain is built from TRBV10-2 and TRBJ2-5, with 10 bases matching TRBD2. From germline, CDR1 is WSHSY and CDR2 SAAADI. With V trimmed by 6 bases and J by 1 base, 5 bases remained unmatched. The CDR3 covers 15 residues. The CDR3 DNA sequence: TGCGCCAGCAGCAATAGCGGGGGGCCCCAAGAGACCCAGTACTTC. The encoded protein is CASSNSGGPQETQYF.

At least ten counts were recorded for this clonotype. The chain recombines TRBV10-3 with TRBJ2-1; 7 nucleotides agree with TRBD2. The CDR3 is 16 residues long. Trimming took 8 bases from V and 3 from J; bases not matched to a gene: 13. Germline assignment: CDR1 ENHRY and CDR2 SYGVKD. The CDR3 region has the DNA TGTGCCATCTCCCCAGGCGGGGGAAGAGACTACAATGAGCAGTTCTTC. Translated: CAISPGGGRDYNEQFF.

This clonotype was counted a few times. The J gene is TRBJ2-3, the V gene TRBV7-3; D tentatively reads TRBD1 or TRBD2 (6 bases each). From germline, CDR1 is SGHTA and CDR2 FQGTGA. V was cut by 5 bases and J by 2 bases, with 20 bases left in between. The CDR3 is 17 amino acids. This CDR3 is CASSPRGRDPHTDTQYF. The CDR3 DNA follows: TGTGCCAGCAGCCCCCGGGGGCGGGACCCACACACAGATACGCAGTATTTT.

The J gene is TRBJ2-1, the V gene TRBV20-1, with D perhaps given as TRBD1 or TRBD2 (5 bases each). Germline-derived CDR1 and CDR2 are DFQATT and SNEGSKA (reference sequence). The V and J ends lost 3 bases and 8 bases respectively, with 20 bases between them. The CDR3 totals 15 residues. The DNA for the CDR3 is TGCAGTGCTAGTGCCGGGGCGCTTCGGGGCGATGAGCAGTTCTTC. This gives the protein CSASAGALRGDEQFF.

The CDR3 DNA follows: TGCAGTGCTCCCCGACTGGTGTCCTACAATGAGCAGTTCTTC. Protein product: CSAPRLVSYNEQFF. This sequence joins TRBV20-1 and TRBJ2-1; D unclear. CDR1 and CDR2 (germline): DFQATT, SNEGSKA (reference sequence). The V end lost 5 bases, the J end lost 1 base, and 12 bases lay between the germline ends. The CDR3 covers 14 residues.

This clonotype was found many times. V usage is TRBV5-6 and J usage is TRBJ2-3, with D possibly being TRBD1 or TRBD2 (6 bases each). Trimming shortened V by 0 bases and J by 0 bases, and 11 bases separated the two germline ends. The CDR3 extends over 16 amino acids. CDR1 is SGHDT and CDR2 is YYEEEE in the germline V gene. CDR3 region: CASSLAGGPSTDTQYF. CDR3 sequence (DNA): TGTGCCAGCAGCTTGGCTGGGGGGCCAAGCACAGATACGCAGTATTTT.

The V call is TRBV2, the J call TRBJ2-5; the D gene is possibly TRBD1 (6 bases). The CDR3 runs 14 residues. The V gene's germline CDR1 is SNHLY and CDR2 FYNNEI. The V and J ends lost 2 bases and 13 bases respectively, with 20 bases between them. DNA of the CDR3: TGTGCCAGCAGTGAACTTAGTGGGACAAAGCTCCCGTACTTC. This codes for CASSELSGTKLPYF.

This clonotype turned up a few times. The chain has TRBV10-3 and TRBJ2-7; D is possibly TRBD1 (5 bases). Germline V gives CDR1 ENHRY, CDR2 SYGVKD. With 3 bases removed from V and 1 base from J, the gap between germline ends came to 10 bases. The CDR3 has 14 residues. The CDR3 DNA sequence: TGTGCCATCAGTGAAAACAGGCAATCCTACGAGCAGTACTTC. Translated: CAISENRQSYEQYF.

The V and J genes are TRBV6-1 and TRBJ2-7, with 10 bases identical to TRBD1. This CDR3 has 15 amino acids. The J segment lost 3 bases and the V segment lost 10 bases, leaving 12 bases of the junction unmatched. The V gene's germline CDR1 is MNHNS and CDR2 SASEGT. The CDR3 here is CATIGARTGGYEQYF. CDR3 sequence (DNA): TGTGCCACCATCGGGGCCCGGACAGGGGGCTACGAGCAGTACTTC.

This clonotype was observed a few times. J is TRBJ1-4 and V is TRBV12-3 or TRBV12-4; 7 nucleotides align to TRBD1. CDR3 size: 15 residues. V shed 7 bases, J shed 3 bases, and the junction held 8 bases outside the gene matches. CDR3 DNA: TGTGCCAGCACCCCGGGACAGCGTTCTAATGAAAAACTGTTTTTT. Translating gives CASTPGQRSNEKLFF.

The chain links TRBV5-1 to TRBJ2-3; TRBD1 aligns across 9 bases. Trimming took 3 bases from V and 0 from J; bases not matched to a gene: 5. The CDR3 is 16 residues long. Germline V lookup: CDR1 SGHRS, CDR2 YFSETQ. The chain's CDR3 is CASSSGQGPSTDTQYF. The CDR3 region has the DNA TGCGCCAGCAGCTCTGGACAGGGGCCGAGCACAGATACGCAGTATTTT.

The CDR3 loop is CASSQDHGLGGYTF. The CDR3 nucleotides read TGTGCCAGCAGCCAAGATCACGGATTAGGGGGCTACACCTTC. V gene TRBV3-1 combines with J gene TRBJ1-2; D uncertain. This CDR3 region has 14 residues. V was pared by 0 bases and J by 8 bases, with 13 bases between. CDR1 and CDR2 from the germline V gene are LGHDT and YNNKEL (reference sequence).

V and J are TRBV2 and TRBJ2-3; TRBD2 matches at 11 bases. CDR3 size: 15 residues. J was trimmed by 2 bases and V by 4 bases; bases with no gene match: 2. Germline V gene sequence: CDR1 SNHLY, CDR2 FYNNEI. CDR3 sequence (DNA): TGTGCCAGCAGTGTGACTAGCGGGGTCACAGATACGCAGTATTTT. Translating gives CASSVTSGVTDTQYF.

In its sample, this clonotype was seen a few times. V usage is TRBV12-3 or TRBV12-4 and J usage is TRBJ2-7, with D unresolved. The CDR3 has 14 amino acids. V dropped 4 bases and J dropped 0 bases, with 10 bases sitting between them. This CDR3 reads CASSSDGSSYEQYF. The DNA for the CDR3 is TGTGCCAGCAGTTCTGACGGATCCTCCTACGAGCAGTACTTC.

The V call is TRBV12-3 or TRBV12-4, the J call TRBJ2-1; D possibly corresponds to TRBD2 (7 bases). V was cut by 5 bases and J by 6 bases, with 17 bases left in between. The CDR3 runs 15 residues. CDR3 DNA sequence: TGTGCCAGCAGTCTGGGTTGGGGGGGCCTCAATGAGCAGTTCTTC. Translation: CASSLGWGGLNEQFF.

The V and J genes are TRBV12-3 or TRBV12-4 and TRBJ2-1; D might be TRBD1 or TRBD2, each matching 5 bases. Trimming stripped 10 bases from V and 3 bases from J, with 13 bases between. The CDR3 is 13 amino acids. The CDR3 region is CATGQGDYNEQFF. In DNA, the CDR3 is TGTGCCACTGGGCAGGGAGACTACAATGAGCAGTTCTTC.

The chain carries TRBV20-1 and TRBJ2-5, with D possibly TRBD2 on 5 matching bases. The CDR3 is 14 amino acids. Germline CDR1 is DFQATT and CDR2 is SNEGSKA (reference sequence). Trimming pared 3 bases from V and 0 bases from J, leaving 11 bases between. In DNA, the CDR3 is TGCAGTGCTAGGACACTAGGAAACCAAGAGACCCAGTACTTC. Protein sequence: CSARTLGNQETQYF.

In DNA form, the CDR3 reads TGTGCCAGCACGGGACTAGCGGGGGGTGAGCAGTTCTTC. Translation: CASTGLAGGEQFF. This chain joins TRBV2 and TRBJ2-1; TRBD2 matches 15 bases. This CDR3 region has 13 residues. V trimming: 7 bases; J trimming: 9 bases; junction bases outside the gene matches: 1. Per the germline V gene, CDR1 is SNHLY and CDR2 is FYNNEI.

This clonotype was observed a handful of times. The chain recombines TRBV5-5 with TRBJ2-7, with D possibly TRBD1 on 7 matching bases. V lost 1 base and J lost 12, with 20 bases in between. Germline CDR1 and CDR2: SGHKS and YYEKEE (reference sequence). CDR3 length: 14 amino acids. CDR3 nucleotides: TGTGCCAGCAGCTTGTTAGGGGGGACAGCGAACCCGTACTTC. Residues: CASSLLGGTANPYF.

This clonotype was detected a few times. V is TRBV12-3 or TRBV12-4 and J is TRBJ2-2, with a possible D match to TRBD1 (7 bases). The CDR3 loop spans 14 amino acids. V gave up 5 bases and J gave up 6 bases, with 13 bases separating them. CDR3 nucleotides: TGTGCCAGCAGTCGGACAGGAGGGTCCGGGGAGCTGTTTTTT. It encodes CASSRTGGSGELFF.

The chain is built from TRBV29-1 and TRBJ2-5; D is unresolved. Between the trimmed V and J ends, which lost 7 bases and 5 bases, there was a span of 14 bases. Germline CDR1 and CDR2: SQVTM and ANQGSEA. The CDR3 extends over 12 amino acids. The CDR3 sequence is CSALGPDETQYF. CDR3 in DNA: TGCAGCGCCCTCGGGCCGGATGAGACCCAGTACTTC. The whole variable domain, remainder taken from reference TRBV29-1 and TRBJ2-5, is SAVISQKPSRDICQRGTSLTIQCQVDSQVTMMFWYRQQPGQSLTLIATANQGSEATYESGFVIDKFPISRPNLTFSTLTVSNMSPEDSSIYLCSALGPDETQYFGPGTRLLVL.